A single sample gave rise to the 24 T cell receptor beta chains below, sequenced in a study of cytomegalovirus exposure and HLA in healthy donors. PCR was performed using 60 Vbeta and 13 Jbeta primers. Profiled with immunoSEQ multiplex PCR; TCRdb holds only in-frame clones, not every one. The top ten hold approximately 2.9% of the sample, which has some 180,000 clones, under 85% seen once. The source material was PBMCs. These receptors were taken from a male donor in good health and CMV-seronegative.

This clone was observed a handful of times. The chain couples TRBV28 to TRBJ1-2; 10 nucleotides match TRBD1. The length of the CDR3 is 15 residues. The junction had 8 bases not matched to a gene; V was cut back by 6 bases and J by 4 bases. Germline CDR1 MDHEN, CDR2 SYDVKM. The CDR3 bases are TGTGCCAGCAGAATCGGACAGGGGGAGGGCTATGGCTACACCTTC. Encoded protein: CASRIGQGEGYGYTF.

The chain links TRBV6-1 to TRBJ1-4; D ambiguous. The germline V gene has CDR1 MNHNS and CDR2 SASEGT. Trimming removed 0 bases at V and 8 bases at J, with 16 bases between. The CDR3 spans 16 residues. In DNA form, the CDR3 reads TGTGCCAGCAGTGAAGCACCGGGTTCAGTACCAGAAAAACTGTTTTTT. This translates into CASSEAPGSVPEKLFF.

V usage is TRBV7-9 and J usage is TRBJ2-5, with 8 bases matching TRBD2. Germline V lookup: CDR1 SEHNR, CDR2 FQNEAQ (reference sequence). With 5 bases clipped from V and 7 bases from J, the junction kept 9 bases outside the gene matches. The CDR3 sequence is 14 residues long. The CDR3 protein is CASSRTGGPGTQYF. CDR3 in DNA: TGTGCCAGCAGCCGCACGGGGGGGCCCGGGACCCAGTACTTC.

The chain joins TRBV9 to TRBJ2-5; no reliable D call. The CDR3 totals 15 residues. The V gene's germline CDR1 is SGDLS and CDR2 YYNGEE. V gave up 2 bases and J gave up 5 bases, with 16 bases separating them. The CDR3, as DNA: TGTGCCAGCAGCGTTTTGTCAGTCGGGTCGGAGACCCAGTACTTC. Its protein is CASSVLSVGSETQYF. Looking up the rest from reference TRBV9 and TRBJ2-5 gives the full variable domain: DSGVTQTPKHLITATGQRVTLRCSPRSGDLSVYWYQQSLDQGLQFLIQYYNGEERAKGNILERFSAQQFPDLHSELNLSSLELGDSALYFCASSVLSVGSETQYFGPGTRLLVL.

The chain employs TRBV28 and TRBJ1-2, with 9 nucleotides matching TRBD1. There are 15 residues in the CDR3. J was trimmed by 0 bases and V by 4 bases; bases with no gene match: 3. Per the germline V gene, CDR1 is MDHEN and CDR2 is SYDVKM. CDR3 DNA sequence: TGTGCCAGCAGTTCCCGGGACAGGGCTAACTATGGCTACACCTTC. It translates to CASSSRDRANYGYTF.

This chain uses TRBV7-9 with TRBJ1-5; D ambiguous. Trimming removed 5 bases from V and 3 bases from J, with 14 bases in between. The CDR3 totals 15 residues. Germline CDR1 reads SEHNR; CDR2 reads FQNEAQ (reference sequence). CDR3 sequence: CASSRGIHNNQPQHF. DNA of the CDR3: TGTGCCAGCAGCCGAGGTATTCATAACAATCAGCCCCAGCATTTT.

The V gene is TRBV2, the J gene TRBJ2-3, with 7 bases that match TRBD2. CDR1 is SNHLY, CDR2 FYNNEI, per germline. J lost 2 bases, V lost 4 bases, and 6 bases had no gene match. The CDR3 has 15 amino acids. The CDR3 protein is CASSVGGGATDTQYF. The DNA for the CDR3 is TGTGCCAGCAGTGTTGGCGGGGGAGCCACAGATACGCAGTATTTT.

The chain couples TRBV4-3 to TRBJ1-5; no firm D call. This CDR3 has 16 residues. With 1 base removed from V and 2 bases from J, the gap between germline ends came to 12 bases. Germline CDR1 reads LGHNA; CDR2 reads YSLEER. This chain's CDR3 is CASSQGSSGGNQPQHF. For the CDR3, the DNA is TGCGCCAGCAGCCAAGGGTCCTCCGGGGGCAATCAGCCCCAGCATTTT.

V and J are TRBV6-5 and TRBJ2-3, with a tentative D call TRBD2 (6 bases). Trimming removed 5 bases at V and 1 base at J, with 7 bases between. The CDR3 is 13 residues long. Looked up from germline, CDR1 is MNHEY and CDR2 is SVGAGI. The CDR3 DNA reads as TGTGCCAGCAGTATAGCGGGCACAGATACGCAGTATTTT. Translating gives CASSIAGTDTQYF.

This chain uses TRBV4-1 with TRBJ1-1; the D is unclear. V was cut by 0 bases and J by 1 base, with 6 bases left in between. The CDR3 is 14 amino acids. The germline gives CDR1 MGHRA, CDR2 YSYEKL. CDR3: CASSQDQANTEAFF. CDR3 bases: TGCGCCAGCAGCCAAGATCAGGCGAACACTGAAGCTTTCTTT.

Of note for this clone: One end of the junction is discordant with germline, which a read error may explain. The genes are TRBV7-3 and TRBJ2-1, with TRBD2 as a possible D gene (5 bases). The CDR3 contains 15 residues. CDR1 is SGHTA and CDR2 is FQGTGA in the germline V gene. The CDR3 nucleotides read TGTTCCAGCAGCTTAACAGAGGGCTCCTACAATGAGCAGTTCTTC. Its translation is CSSSLTEGSYNEQFF.

V is TRBV19 and J is TRBJ2-1; maybe TRBD2 (5 bases). Germline V lookup: CDR1 LNHDA, CDR2 SQIVND (reference sequence). CDR3 length: 16 amino acids. The germline V and J ends were trimmed by 3 bases and 6 bases, with 18 bases remaining between them. CDR3 bases: TGTGCCAGTAGTATCGACTACCGACTCTTGGGCAATGAGCAGTTCTTC. It yields the protein CASSIDYRLLGNEQFF.

V and J are TRBV27 and TRBJ2-4; TRBD1 is a possible D gene (5 bases). Per the germline V gene, CDR1 is MNHEY and CDR2 is SMNVEV (reference sequence). The CDR3 is 16 residues long. Trimming took 6 bases from V and 9 from J, leaving 24 bases between them. Here the CDR3 reads CASSQVRAPGNSIQYF. The CDR3 DNA reads as TGTGCCAGCAGCCAGGTCAGGGCACCGGGCAATAGCATTCAGTACTTC.

This chain uses TRBV28 with TRBJ1-5; 7 bases fit TRBD1. The CDR3 has 20 residues. The germline V gene encodes CDR1 MDHEN and CDR2 SYDVKM. The V segment lost 3 bases and the J segment 6 bases; nucleotides outside the gene matches: 23. CDR3 sequence (DNA): TGTGCCAGCAGTTTTTATGGATTGCGAAGGGGGCGCGGAGTAGGTCAGCCCCAGCATTTT. This gives the protein CASSFYGLRRGRGVGQPQHF.

The rearrangement joins TRBV15 to TRBJ1-2, with a weak D call TRBD1 (5 bases). V was cut by 0 bases and J by 8 bases, with 10 bases left in between. The CDR3 extends over 13 amino acids. CDR1 and CDR2 (germline): LNHNV, YYDKDF (reference sequence). Written as DNA, the CDR3 is TGTGCCACCAGCAGAGATGGGGGGTACGGCTACACCTTC. It codes for CATSRDGGYGYTF. Supplemented by reference TRBV15 and TRBJ1-2, the full variable domain reads DAMVIQNPRYQVTQFGKPVTLSCSQTLNHNVMYWYQQKSSQAPKLLFHYYDKDFNNEADTPDNFQSRRPNTSFCFLDIRSPGLGDTAMYLCATSRDGGYGYTFGSGTRLTVV.

Concerning this clone itself: At the DNA level, this CDR3 is encoded by other sequences in the same sample as well. The rearrangement uses TRBV27 and TRBJ1-5; D is ambiguous. CDR3 length: 13 amino acids. The germline V and J ends were trimmed by 2 bases and 5 bases, with 7 bases remaining between them. Per the germline V gene, CDR1 is MNHEY and CDR2 is SMNVEV (reference sequence). The CDR3, as DNA: TGTGCCAGCAGTTTAGCCCGCGATCAGCCCCAGCATTTT. Translating it yields CASSLARDQPQHF.

This rearrangement joins TRBV30 to TRBJ1-5; D ambiguous. V lost 3 bases and J 6 bases, leaving 21 bases between the germline ends. This CDR3 has 16 amino acids. Per the germline V gene, CDR1 is GTSNPN and CDR2 is SVGIG (reference sequence). CDR3 in amino acids: CAWSEPGRGRGQPQHF. The CDR3 bases are TGTGCCTGGAGCGAACCGGGCCGAGGGAGAGGTCAGCCCCAGCATTTT.

CDR3 in amino acids: CASSSVTGVSGNTIYF. In DNA, the CDR3 is TGTGCCAGCAGCTCAGTCACAGGAGTCTCTGGAAACACCATATATTTT. V is TRBV7-9 and J is TRBJ1-3, with a possible D match to TRBD1 (5 bases). Looked up from germline, CDR1 is SEHNR and CDR2 is FQNEAQ (reference sequence). V lost 4 bases, J lost 0 bases, and 13 bases lay in between. The CDR3 is 16 residues long.

This rearrangement joins TRBV6-1 to TRBJ2-5; the match to TRBD2 covers 8 bases. The J call is doubtful: the DNA matches TRBJ2-7 better. The germline V gene encodes CDR1 MNHNS and CDR2 SASEGT. The CDR3 loop spans 15 amino acids. CDR3 in amino acids: CASSAQRGPSYEQYF. CDR3 bases: TGTGCCAGCAGTGCTCAGCGGGGGCCCTCTTACGAGCAGTACTTC.

The V call is TRBV5-4, the J call TRBJ2-5; D possibly corresponds to TRBD2 (7 bases). The end of the DNA aligns better with TRBJ2-7, so the J call may be wrong. The germline gives CDR1 SGHNT, CDR2 YYREEE (reference sequence). The CDR3 runs 16 residues. CDR3 amino acids: CASSVDMGRGAYEQYF. The CDR3 DNA reads TGTGCCAGCAGCGTCGACATGGGGAGGGGGGCCTACGAGCAGTACTTC.

The table lists this clone with a count of one. The rearrangement links TRBV30 to TRBJ2-1, with 7 bases matching TRBD2. The CDR3 sequence is 15 residues long. V dropped 0 bases and J dropped 2; count of bases not matched to a gene: 4. Germline CDR1 is GTSNPN and CDR2 is SVGIG (reference sequence). Here the CDR3 DNA reads TGTGCCTGGAGTGTACCCGGGGGGACCTACAATGAGCAGTTCTTC. This sequence encodes CAWSVPGGTYNEQFF.

Regarding this clone: The sample contains more than one DNA sequence encoding this CDR3. The J gene is TRBJ1-1, the V gene TRBV6-5; tentative D call: TRBD1 (6 bases). The germline gives CDR1 MNHEY, CDR2 SVGAGI. V was trimmed by 5 bases and J by 4 bases, leaving 8 bases between them. The CDR3 consists of 12 residues. The chain's CDR3 is CASSQGSTEAFF. DNA for the CDR3: TGTGCCAGCAGTCAGGGGAGCACTGAAGCTTTCTTT.

The rearrangement joins TRBV7-6 to TRBJ1-3, with D hard to call. The germline CDR1 and CDR2 sequences are SGHVS and FNYEAQ. This CDR3 has 14 residues. V lost 3 bases to trimming and J lost 0 bases, with 6 bases between them. CDR3 DNA: TGTGCCAGCAGCTTGGCGGGCTCTGGAAACACCATATATTTT. The encoded protein is CASSLAGSGNTIYF.

This clone was counted a single time. The gene calls are TRBV4-1 and TRBJ1-2; no definite D call. This CDR3 is built from 15 residues. In germline, CDR1 is MGHRA, CDR2 YSYEKL. Trimming took 2 bases from V and 5 from J, leaving 15 bases between them. CDR3: CASSQSVLTSYGYTF. CDR3 nucleotides: TGCGCCAGCAGCCAAAGTGTCCTGACTTCTTATGGCTACACCTTC.